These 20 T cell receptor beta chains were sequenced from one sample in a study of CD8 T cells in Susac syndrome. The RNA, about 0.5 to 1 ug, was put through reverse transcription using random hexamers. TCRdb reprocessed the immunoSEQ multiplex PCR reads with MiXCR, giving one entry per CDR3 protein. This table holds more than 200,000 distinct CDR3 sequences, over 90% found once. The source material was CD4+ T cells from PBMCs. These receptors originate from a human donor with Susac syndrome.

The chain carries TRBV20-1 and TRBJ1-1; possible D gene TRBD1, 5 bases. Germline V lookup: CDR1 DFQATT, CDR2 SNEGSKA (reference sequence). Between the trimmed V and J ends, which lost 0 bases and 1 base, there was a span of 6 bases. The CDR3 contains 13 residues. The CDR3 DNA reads TGCAGTGCTAGAGATGGACAGAACACTGAAGCTTTCTTT. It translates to CSARDGQNTEAFF.

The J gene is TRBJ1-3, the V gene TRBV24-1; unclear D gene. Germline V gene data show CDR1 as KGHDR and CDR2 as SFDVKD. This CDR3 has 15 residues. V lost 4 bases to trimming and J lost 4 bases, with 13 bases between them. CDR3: CATSERQRSGNTIYF. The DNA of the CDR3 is TGTGCCACCAGTGAAAGGCAGCGATCCGGAAACACCATATATTTT.

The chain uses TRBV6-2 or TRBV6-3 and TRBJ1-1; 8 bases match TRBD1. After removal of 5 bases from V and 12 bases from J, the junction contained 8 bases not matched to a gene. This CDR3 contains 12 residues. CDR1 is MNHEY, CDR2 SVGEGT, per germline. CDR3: CASSRDRTLTFF. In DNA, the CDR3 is TGTGCCAGCAGTCGGGACAGGACGCTGACTTTCTTT.

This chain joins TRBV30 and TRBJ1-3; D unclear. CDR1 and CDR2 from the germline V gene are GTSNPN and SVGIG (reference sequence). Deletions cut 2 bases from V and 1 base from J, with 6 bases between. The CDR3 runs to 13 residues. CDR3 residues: CAWSRESGNTIYF. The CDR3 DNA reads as TGTGCCTGGAGTCGGGAGTCTGGAAACACCATATATTTT.

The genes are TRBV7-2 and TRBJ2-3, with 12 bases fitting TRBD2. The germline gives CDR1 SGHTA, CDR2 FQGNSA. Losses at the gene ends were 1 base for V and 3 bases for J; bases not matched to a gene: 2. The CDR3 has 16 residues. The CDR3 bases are TGTGCCAGCAGCTTAGGACTAGCGGGGGAGACAGATACGCAGTATTTT. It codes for CASSLGLAGETDTQYF.

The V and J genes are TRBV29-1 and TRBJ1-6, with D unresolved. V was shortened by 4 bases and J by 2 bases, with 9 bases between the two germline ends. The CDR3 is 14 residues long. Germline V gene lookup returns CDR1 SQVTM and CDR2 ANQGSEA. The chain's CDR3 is CSVAVSPYNSPLHF. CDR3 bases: TGCAGCGTTGCAGTGTCGCCCTATAATTCACCCCTCCACTTT.

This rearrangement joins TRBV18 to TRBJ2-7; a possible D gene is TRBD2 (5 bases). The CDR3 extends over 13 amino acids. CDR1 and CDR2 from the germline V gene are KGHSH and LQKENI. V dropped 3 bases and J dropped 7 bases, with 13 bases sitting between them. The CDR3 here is CASSPRGLEEQYF. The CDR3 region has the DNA TGTGCCAGCTCACCTCGCGGGCTGGAGGAGCAGTACTTC. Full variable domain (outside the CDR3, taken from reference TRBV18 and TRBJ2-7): NAGVMQNPRHLVRRRGQEARLRCSPMKGHSHVYWYRQLPEEGLKFMVYLQKENIIDESGMPKERFSAEFPKEGPSILRIQQVVRGDSAAYFCASSPRGLEEQYFGPGTRLTVT.

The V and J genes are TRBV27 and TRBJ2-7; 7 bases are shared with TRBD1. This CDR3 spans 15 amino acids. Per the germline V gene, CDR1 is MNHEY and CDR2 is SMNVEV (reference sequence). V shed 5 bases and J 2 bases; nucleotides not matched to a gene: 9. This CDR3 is CASSLRVGGTYEQYF. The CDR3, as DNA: TGTGCCAGCAGTCTTAGGGTAGGGGGCACCTACGAGCAGTACTTC.

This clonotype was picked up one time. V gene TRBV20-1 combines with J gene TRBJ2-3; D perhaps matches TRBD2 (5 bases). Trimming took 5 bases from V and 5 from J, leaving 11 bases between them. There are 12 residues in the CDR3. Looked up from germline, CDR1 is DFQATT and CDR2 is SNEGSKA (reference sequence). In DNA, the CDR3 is TGCAGTGCTGGCCTAGCTCGAGATACGCAGTATTTT. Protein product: CSAGLARDTQYF.

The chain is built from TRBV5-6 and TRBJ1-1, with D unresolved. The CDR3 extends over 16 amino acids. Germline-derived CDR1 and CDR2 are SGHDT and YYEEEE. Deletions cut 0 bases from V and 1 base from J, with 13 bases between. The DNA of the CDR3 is TGTGCCAGCAGCTTGGGGCTCGGGGATCGGAACACTGAAGCTTTCTTT. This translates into CASSLGLGDRNTEAFF.

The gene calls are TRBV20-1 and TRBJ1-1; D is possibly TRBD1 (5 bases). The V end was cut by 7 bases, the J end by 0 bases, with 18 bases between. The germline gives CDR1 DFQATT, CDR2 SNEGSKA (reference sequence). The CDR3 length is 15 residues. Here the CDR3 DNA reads TGCAGTGTTACCCATAGCATAGGGGTGAACACTGAAGCTTTCTTT. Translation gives CSVTHSIGVNTEAFF.

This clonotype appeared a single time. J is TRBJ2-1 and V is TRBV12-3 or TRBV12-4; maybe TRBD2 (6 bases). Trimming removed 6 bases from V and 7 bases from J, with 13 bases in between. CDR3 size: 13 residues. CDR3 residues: CASSRTTTNEQFF. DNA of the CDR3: TGTGCCAGCAGCCGGACTACTACTAATGAGCAGTTCTTC.

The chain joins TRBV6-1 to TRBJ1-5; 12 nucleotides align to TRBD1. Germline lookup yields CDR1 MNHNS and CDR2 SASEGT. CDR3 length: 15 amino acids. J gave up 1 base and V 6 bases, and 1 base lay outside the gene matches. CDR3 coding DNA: TGTGCCAGCAGAGGGACAGGGGGCAGCAATCAGCCCCAGCATTTT. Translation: CASRGTGGSNQPQHF.

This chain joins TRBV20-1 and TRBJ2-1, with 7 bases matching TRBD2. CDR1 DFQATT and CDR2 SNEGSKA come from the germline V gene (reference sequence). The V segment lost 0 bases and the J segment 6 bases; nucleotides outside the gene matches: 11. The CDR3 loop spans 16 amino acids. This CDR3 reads CSARDVAGRRSNEQFF. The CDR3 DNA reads TGCAGTGCTAGAGATGTAGCGGGCAGGCGTTCCAATGAGCAGTTCTTC.

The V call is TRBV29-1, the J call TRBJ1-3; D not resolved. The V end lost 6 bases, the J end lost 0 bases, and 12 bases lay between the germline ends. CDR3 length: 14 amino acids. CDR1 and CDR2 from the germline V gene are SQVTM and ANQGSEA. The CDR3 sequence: CSVEQGLSGNTIYF. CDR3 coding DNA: TGCAGCGTCGAACAAGGCCTCTCTGGAAACACCATATATTTT.

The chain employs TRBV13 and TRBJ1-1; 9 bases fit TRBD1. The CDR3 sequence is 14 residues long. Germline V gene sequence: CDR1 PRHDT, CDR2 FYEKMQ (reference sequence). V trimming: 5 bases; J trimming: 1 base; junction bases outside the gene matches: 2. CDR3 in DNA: TGTGCCAGCAGCACGGACAGGGGGAACACTGAAGCTTTCTTT. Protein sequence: CASSTDRGNTEAFF.

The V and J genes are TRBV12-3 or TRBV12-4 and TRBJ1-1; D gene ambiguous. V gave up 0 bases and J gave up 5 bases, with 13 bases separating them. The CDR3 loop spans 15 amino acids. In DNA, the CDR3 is TGTGCCAGCAGTTTAGCTCCCCAGGATGGGACTGAAGCTTTCTTT. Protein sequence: CASSLAPQDGTEAFF.

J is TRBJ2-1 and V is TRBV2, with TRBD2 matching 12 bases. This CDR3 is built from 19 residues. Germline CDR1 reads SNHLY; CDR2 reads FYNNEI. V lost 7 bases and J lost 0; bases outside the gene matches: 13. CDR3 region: CASNSPGTSGRSSYNEQFF. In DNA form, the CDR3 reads TGTGCCAGCAATTCTCCCGGGACTAGCGGGCGAAGCTCCTACAATGAGCAGTTCTTC.

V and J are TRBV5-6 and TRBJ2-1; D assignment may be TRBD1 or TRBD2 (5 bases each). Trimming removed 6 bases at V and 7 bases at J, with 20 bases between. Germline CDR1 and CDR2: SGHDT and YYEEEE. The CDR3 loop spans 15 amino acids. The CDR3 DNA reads TGTGCCAGCACCATCCGGGACGGCCGCGGGAATGAGCAGTTCTTC. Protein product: CASTIRDGRGNEQFF.

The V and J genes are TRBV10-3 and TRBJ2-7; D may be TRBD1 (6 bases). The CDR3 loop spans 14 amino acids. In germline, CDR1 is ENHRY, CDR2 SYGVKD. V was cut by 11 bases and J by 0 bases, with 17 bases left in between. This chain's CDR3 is CAVRATGDSYEQYF. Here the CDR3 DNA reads TGTGCCGTCCGAGCGACAGGCGACTCCTACGAGCAGTACTTC.